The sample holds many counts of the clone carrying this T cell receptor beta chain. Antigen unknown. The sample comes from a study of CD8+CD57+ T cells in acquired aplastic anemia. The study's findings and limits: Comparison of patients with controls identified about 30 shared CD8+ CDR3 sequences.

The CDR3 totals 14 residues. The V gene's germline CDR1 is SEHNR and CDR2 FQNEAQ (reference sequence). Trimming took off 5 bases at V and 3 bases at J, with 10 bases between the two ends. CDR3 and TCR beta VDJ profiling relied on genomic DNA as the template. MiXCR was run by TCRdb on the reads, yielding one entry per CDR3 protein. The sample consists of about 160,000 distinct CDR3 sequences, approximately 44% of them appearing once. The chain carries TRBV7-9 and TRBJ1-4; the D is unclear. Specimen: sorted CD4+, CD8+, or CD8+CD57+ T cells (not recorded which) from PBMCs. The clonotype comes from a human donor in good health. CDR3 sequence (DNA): TGTGCCAGCAGCCCAGGAGGGCCTAATGAAAAACTGTTTTTT. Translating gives CASSPGGPNEKLFF.